This TCR beta chain was obtained from a study of OX40 agonist ivuxolimab in advanced cancers. At the level of the study: Patients got intravenous ivuxolimab at 0.01 to 10 mg/kg every 2 weeks.

V was clipped by 5 bases and J by 0 bases, with 10 bases between them. The CDR3 extends over 14 amino acids. The germline CDR1 and CDR2 sequences are GTSNPN and SVGIG (reference sequence). The method was immunoSEQ multiplex PCR; TCRdb's version includes in-frame clones alone and lacks a portion of them. The sample lists 85,000 to 130,000 clones, 90% occurring once. The sequencing used CD4+ or CD8+ T cells sorted from blood, collected in a trial of the OX40 agonist ivuxolimab. The chain joins TRBV30 to TRBJ2-2; weak D call: TRBD1 (6 bases). The TCR sequence derives from an adult with an advanced solid tumor such as melanoma, head and neck, liver or kidney cancer. CDR3 loop: CAWGQFANTGELFF. CDR3 DNA sequence: TGTGCCTGGGGACAGTTCGCGAACACCGGGGAGCTGTTTTTT. The whole variable domain, filled in from reference TRBV30 and TRBJ2-2, reads SQTIHQWPATLVQPVGSPLSLECTVEGTSNPNLYWYRQAAGRGLQLLFYSVGIGQISSEVPQNLSASRPQDRQFILSSKKLLLSDSGFYLCAWGQFANTGELFFGEGSRLTVL.